This section outlines one T cell receptor (beta chain) sequence together with its context. In the original workflow: Scientists estimated how many nucleated cells there were by amplifying reference gene primers. Some clones are missing from TCRdb's copy, which holds only in-frame ones; the method was immunoSEQ multiplex PCR. The V and J calls and clone size come from that table; D and trimming were worked out from the DNA. The repertoire has fewer than 200,000 clones, about 85% of them found once; the top ten carry roughly 24%. Germline V CDR1 and CDR2: MNHEY, SMNVEV (reference sequence). This CDR3 spans 15 amino acids. The V gene end was trimmed by 10 bases and the J gene end by 7 bases; junction bases not matched to a gene: 15. The sample comes from a study of blood T cell repertoires in COVID-19. Looking at the study overall: Spain, Italy and the United States supplied samples that represented acute and convalescent COVID-19. Sources were T cells, B-cell-depleted T cells, or PBMCs; the material itself was cDNA or gDNA.

The clonotype was recovered from a man aged 60 to 75 with acute or convalescent COVID-19. Source material: peripheral blood. V usage is TRBV27 and J usage is TRBJ1-5; 8 bases agree with TRBD1. This chain's CDR3 is CAINSAGGVIQPQHF. CDR3 nucleotides: TGTGCCATCAATTCCGCAGGGGGCGTGATACAGCCCCAGCATTTT.